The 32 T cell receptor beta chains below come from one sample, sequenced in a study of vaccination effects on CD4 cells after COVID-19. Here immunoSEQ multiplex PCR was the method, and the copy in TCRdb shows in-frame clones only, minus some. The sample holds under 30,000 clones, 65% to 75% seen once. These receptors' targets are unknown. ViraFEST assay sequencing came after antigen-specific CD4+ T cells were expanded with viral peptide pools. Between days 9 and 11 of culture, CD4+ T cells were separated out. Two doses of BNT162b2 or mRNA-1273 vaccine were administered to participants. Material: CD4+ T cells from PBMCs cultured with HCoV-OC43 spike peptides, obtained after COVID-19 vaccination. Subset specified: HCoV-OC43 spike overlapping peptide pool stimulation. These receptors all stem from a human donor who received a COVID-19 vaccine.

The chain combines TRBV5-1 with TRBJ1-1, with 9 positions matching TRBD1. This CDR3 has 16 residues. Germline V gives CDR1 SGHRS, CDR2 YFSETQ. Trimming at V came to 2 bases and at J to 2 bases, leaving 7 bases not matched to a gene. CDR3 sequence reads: CASSFGSTGGNTEAFF. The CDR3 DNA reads TGCGCCAGCAGCTTCGGTTCCACAGGGGGCAACACTGAAGCTTTCTTT. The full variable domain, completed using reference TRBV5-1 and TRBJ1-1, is KAGVTQTPRYLIKTRGQQVTLSCSPISGHRSVSWYQQTPGQGLQFLFEYFSETQRNKGNFPGRFSGRQFSNSRSEMNVSTLELGDSALYLCASSFGSTGGNTEAFFGQGTRLTVV.

CDR3 loop: CASSIPRDRGRGSEAFF. The CDR3 nucleotides are TGTGCCAGTAGTATTCCCCGGGACAGGGGGCGAGGAAGCGAAGCTTTCTTT. This chain uses TRBV19 with TRBJ1-1; 12 bases agree with TRBD1. With 3 bases clipped from V and 8 bases from J, the junction kept 13 bases outside the gene matches. The CDR3 consists of 17 residues. In germline, CDR1 is LNHDA, CDR2 SQIVND (reference sequence).

CDR3 bases: TGCGCCAGCAGCTTGGGGTCGGGGAACATTTGGGGCTACACCTTC. Amino acids: CASSLGSGNIWGYTF. This chain links TRBV5-1 with TRBJ1-2; D remains ambiguous. V shed 0 bases and J shed 8 bases, with 17 bases lying between them. Germline CDR1 SGHRS, CDR2 YFSETQ. The CDR3 is 15 amino acids.

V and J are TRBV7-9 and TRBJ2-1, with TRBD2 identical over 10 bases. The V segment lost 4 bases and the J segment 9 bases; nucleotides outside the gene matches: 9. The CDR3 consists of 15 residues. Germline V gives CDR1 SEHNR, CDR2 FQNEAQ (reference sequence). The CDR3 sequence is CASSYERGGLTEQFF. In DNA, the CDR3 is TGTGCCAGCAGCTATGAGCGGGGGGGCTTGACTGAGCAGTTCTTC.

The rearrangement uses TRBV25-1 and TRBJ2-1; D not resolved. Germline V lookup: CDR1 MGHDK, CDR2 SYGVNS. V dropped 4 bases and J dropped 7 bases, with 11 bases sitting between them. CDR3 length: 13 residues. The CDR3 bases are TGTGCCAGCAGTGCCCGGTGGTTGAATGAGCAGTTCTTC. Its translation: CASSARWLNEQFF.

Written as DNA, the CDR3 is TGTGCCAGCAGCGTAGCTACGGGGGCAGGGGGGAATGAGCAGTTCTTC. Its protein is CASSVATGAGGNEQFF. V usage is TRBV9 and J usage is TRBJ2-1; possibly TRBD1 for D (7 bases). The V end was cut by 0 bases, the J end by 7 bases, with 17 bases between. The CDR3 loop spans 16 amino acids. In germline, CDR1 is SGDLS, CDR2 YYNGEE.

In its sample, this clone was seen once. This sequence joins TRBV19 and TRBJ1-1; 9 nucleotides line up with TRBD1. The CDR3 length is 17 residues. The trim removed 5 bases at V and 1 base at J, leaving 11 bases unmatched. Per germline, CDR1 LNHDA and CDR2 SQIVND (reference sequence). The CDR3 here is CASSAIRDRAQNTEAFF. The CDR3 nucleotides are TGTGCCAGTAGTGCAATCCGGGACAGGGCCCAGAACACTGAAGCTTTCTTT.

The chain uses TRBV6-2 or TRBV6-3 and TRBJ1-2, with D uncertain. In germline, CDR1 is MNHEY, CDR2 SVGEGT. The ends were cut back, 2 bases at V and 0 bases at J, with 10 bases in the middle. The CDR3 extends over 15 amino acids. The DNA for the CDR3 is TGTGCCAGCAGTTACGGCCAGACTACTAACTATGGCTACACCTTC. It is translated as CASSYGQTTNYGYTF.

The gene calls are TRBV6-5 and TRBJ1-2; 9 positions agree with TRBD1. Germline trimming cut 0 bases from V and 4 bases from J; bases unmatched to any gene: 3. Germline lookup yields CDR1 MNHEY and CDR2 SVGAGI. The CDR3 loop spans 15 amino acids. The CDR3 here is CASSYSTGGSYGYTF. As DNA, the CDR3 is TGTGCCAGCAGTTACTCGACAGGGGGTAGCTATGGCTACACCTTC.

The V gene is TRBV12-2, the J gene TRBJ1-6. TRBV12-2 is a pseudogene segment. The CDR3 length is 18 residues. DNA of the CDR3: TGTGCAAGTCGGCCGTTCCCTTTGGAGACTCCTCCGAATTCACCCCTCCACTTT. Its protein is CASRPFPLETPPNSPLHF.

CDR3 DNA: TGTGCCAGCAGCTTGGAGGCCGGGTCCTACGAGCAGTACTTC. Residues: CASSLEAGSYEQYF. The V call is TRBV5-4, the J call TRBJ2-7, with no clear D. The CDR3 covers 14 residues. Germline-derived CDR1 and CDR2 are SGHNT and YYREEE (reference sequence). Trimming left V 0 bases short and J 1 base short, with 8 bases between.

Here the CDR3 DNA reads TGTGCCAGCAGCTTCACAGGGGACGAGCAGTACTTC. This translates into CASSFTGDEQYF. The chain has TRBV7-9 and TRBJ2-7, with TRBD1 matching over 7 bases. Germline-derived CDR1 and CDR2 are SEHNR and FQNEAQ (reference sequence). The CDR3 length is 12 residues. Losses at the gene ends were 3 bases for V and 5 bases for J; bases not matched to a gene: 1.

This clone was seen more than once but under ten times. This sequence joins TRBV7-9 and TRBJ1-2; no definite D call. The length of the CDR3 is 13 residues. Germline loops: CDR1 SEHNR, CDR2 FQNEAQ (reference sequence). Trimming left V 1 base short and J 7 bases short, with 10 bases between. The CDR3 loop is CASSLVSQAGYTF. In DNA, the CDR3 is TGTGCCAGCAGCTTAGTTAGTCAAGCTGGCTACACCTTC. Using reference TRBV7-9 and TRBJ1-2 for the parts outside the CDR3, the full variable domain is DTGVSQNPRHKITKRGQNVTFRCDPISEHNRLYWYRQTLGQGPEFLTYFQNEAQLEKSRLLSDRFSAERPKGSFSTLEIQRTEQGDSAMYLCASSLVSQAGYTFGSGTRLTVV.

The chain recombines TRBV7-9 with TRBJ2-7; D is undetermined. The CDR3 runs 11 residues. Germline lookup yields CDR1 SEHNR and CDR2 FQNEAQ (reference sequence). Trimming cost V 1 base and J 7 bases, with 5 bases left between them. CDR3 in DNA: TGTGCCAGCAGCTTAGTTTGGGAGCAGTACTTC. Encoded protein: CASSLVWEQYF.

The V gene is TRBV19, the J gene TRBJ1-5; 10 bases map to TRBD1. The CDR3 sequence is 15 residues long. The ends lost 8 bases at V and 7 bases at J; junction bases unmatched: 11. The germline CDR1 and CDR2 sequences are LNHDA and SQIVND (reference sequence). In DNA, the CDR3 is TGTGCCAGTGGCGGGGACAGGGGAATATGGCAGCCCCAGCATTTT. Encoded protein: CASGGDRGIWQPQHF.

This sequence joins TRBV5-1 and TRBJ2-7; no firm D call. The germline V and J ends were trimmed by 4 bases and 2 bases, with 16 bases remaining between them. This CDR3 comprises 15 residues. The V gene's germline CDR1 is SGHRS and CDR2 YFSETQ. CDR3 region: CASSPSSAAPYEQYF. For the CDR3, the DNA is TGCGCCAGCAGCCCCTCGTCCGCAGCCCCCTACGAGCAGTACTTC.

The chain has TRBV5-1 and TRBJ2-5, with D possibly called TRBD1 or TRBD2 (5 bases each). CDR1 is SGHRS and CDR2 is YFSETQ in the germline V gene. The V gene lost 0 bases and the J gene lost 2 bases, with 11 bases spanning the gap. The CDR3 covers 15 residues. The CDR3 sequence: CASSLAGRTQETQYF. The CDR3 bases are TGCGCCAGCAGCTTGGCGGGGCGGACTCAAGAGACCCAGTACTTC.

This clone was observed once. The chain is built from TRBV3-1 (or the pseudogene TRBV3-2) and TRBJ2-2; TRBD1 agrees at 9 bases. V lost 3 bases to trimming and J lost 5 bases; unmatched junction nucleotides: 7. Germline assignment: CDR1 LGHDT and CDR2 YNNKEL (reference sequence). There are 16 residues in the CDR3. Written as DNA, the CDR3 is TGTGCCAGCAGCCAGGCCGGGACAGGGTTAACCGGGGAGCTGTTTTTT. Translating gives CASSQAGTGLTGELFF.

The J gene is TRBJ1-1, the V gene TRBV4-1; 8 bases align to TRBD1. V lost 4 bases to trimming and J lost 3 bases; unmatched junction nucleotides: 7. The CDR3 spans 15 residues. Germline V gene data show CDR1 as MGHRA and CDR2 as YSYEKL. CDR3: CASSPRTGLDTEAFF. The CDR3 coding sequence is TGCGCCAGCAGCCCGCGGACAGGGCTTGACACTGAAGCTTTCTTT.

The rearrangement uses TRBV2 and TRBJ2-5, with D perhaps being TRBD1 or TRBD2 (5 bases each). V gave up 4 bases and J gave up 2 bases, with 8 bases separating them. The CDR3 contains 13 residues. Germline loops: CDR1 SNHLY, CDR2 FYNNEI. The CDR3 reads CASSGDVQETQYF. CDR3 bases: TGTGCCAGCAGTGGGGACGTTCAAGAGACCCAGTACTTC.

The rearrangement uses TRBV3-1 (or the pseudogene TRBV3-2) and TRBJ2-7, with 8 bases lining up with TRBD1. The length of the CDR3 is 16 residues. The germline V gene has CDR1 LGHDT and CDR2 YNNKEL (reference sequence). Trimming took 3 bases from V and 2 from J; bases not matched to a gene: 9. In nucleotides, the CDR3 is TGTGCCAGCAGCCAGGATAGAGCAGGGGGCGCCTACGAGCAGTACTTC. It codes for CASSQDRAGGAYEQYF.

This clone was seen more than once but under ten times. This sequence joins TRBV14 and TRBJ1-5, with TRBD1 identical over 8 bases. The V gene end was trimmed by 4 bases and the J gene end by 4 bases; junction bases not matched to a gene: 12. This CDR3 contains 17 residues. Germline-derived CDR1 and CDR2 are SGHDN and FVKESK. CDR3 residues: CASSLIGRGRENQPQHF. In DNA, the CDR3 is TGTGCCAGCAGCCTAATAGGCAGGGGGCGCGAAAATCAGCCCCAGCATTTT.

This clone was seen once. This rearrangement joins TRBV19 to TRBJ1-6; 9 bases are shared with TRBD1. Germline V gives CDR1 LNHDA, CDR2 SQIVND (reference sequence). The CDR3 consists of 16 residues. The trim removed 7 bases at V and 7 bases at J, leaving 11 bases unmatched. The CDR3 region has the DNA TGTGCCAGTAAATGGGGGCCTGGACAGGGGAATTCACCCCTCCACTTT. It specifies CASKWGPGQGNSPLHF.

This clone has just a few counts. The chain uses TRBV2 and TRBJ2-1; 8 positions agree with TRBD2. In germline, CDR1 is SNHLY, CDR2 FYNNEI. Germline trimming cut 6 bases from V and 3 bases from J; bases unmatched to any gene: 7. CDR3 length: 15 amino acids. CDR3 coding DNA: TGTGCCAGCAGGGTCGGGGGGGACAACTACAATGAGCAGTTCTTC. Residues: CASRVGGDNYNEQFF.

The chain's CDR3 is CASSSYRTYEQYF. DNA of the CDR3: TGTGCCAGCAGCTCTTACCGAACCTACGAGCAGTACTTC. The chain has TRBV7-6 and TRBJ2-7; D uncertain. The germline CDR1 and CDR2 sequences are SGHVS and FNYEAQ. CDR3 length: 13 residues. The germline V and J ends were trimmed by 4 bases and 2 bases, with 9 bases remaining between them.

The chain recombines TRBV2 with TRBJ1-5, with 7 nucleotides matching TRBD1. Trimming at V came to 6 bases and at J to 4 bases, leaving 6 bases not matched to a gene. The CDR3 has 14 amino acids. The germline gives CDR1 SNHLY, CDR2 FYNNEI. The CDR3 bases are TGTGCCAGCAGAGACAGGGCTGGTAATCAGCCCCAGCATTTT. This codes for CASRDRAGNQPQHF. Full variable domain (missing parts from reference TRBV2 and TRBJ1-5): EPEVTQTPSHQVTQMGQEVILRCVPISNHLYFYWYRQILGQKVEFLVSFYNNEISEKSEIFDDQFSVERPDGSNFTLKIRSTKLEDSAMYFCASRDRAGNQPQHFGDGTRLSIL.

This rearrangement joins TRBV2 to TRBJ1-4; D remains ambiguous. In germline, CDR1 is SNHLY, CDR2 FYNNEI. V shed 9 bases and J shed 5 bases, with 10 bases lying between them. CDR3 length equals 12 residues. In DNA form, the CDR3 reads TGTGCCAGTCTCGGACCCAATGAAAAACTGTTTTTT. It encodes CASLGPNEKLFF. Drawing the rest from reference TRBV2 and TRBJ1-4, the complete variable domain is EPEVTQTPSHQVTQMGQEVILRCVPISNHLYFYWYRQILGQKVEFLVSFYNNEISEKSEIFDDQFSVERPDGSNFTLKIRSTKLEDSAMYFCASLGPNEKLFFGSGTQLSVL.

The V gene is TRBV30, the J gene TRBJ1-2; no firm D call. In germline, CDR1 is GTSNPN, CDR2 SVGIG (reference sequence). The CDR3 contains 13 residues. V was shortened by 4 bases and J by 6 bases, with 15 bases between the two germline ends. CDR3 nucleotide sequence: TGTGCCTGGAATGTTAAGGCAGCTGATGGCTACACCTTC. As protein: CAWNVKAADGYTF.

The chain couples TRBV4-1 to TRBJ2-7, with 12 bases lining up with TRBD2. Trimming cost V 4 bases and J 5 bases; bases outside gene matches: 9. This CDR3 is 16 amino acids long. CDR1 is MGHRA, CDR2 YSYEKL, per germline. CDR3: CASSRSPRLAGDEQYF. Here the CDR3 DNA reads TGCGCCAGCAGCCGTTCCCCCCGACTAGCGGGAGACGAGCAGTACTTC.

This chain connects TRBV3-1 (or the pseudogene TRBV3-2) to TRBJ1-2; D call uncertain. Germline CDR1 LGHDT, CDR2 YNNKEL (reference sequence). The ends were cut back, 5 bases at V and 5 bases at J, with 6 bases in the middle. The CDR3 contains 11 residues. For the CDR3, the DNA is TGTGCCAGCAGCTCACGATATGGCTACACCTTC. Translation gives CASSSRYGYTF.

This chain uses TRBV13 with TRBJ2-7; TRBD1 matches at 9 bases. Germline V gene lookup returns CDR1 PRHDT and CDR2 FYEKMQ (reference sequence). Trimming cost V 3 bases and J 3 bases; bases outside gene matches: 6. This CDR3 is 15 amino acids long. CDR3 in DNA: TGTGCCAGCAGCTTCGGGGACAGGGTAATCTACGAGCAGTACTTC. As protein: CASSFGDRVIYEQYF.

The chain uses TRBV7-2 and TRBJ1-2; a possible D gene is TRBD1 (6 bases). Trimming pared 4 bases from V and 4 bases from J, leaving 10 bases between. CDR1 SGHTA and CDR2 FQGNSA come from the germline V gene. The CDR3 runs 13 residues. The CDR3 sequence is CASSSQTGYGYTF. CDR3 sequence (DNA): TGTGCCAGCAGCTCGCAGACAGGCTATGGCTACACCTTC. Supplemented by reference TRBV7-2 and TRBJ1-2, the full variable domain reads GAGVSQSPSNKVTEKGKDVELRCDPISGHTALYWYRQSLGQGLEFLIYFQGNSAPDKSGLPSDRFSAERTGGSVSTLTIQRTQQEDSAVYLCASSSQTGYGYTFGSGTRLTVV.